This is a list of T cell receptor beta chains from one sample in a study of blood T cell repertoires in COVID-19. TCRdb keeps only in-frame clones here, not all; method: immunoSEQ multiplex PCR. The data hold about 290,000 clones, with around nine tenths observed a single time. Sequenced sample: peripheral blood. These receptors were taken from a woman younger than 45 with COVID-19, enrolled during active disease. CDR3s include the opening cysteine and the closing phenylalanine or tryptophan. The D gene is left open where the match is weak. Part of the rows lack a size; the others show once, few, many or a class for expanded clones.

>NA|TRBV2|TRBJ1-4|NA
CARLIGTSNEKLFF
TGTGCCAGGCTGATCGGGACAAGTAATGAAAAACTGTTTTTT
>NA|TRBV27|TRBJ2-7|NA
CASSFSRVGIYEQYF
TGTGCCAGCAGTTTCTCTCGGGTAGGTATCTACGAGCAGTACTTC
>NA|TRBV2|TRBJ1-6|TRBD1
CASSEGTTGVRSPLHF
TGTGCCAGCAGTGAGGGTACCACAGGGGTGCGATCACCCCTCCACTTT
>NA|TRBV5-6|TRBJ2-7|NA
CASSWGDSYEQYF
TGTGCCAGCAGCTGGGGCGACTCTTACGAGCAGTACTTC
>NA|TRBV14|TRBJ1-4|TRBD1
CASSPADRGSGIGNEKLFF
TGTGCCAGCAGCCCGGCGGACAGGGGCTCGGGAATTGGGAATGAAAAACTGTTTTTT
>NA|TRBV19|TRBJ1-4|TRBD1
CASRAGTALEKLFF
TGTGCCAGTAGGGCGGGGACAGCTCTTGAAAAACTGTTTTTT
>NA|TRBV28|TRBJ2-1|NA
CASSPREVQFF
TGTGCCAGCAGTCCAAGGGAGGTGCAGTTCTTC
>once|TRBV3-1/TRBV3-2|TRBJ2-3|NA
CASSRRTSTDTQYF
TGTGCCAGCAGCCGTCGGACTAGCACAGATACGCAGTATTTT
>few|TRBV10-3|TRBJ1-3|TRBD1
CAISEPGQGDFGNTIYF
TGTGCCATCAGTGAGCCGGGACAGGGAGATTTTGGAAACACCATATATTTT
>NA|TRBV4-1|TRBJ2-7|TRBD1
CASSHRTGSSYEQYF
TGCGCCAGCAGCCATCGGACAGGGAGCTCCTACGAGCAGTACTTC
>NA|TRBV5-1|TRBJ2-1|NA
CASSSRTQYNEQFF
TGCGCCAGCAGCTCCCGGACACAATACAATGAGCAGTTCTTC
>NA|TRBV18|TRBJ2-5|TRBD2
CASSPTSGEETQYF
TGTGCCAGCTCACCTACTAGCGGGGAAGAGACCCAGTACTTC
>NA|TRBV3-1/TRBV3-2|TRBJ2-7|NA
CASSFGAGSLEQYF
TGTGCCAGCAGCTTTGGGGCAGGGTCCCTCGAGCAGTACTTC
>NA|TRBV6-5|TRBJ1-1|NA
CASRTSGSMNTEAFF
TGTGCCAGCAGAACAAGTGGCTCCATGAACACTGAAGCTTTCTTT
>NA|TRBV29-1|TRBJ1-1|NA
CSVGYRANTEAFF
TGCAGCGTTGGGTACAGGGCAAACACTGAAGCTTTCTTT
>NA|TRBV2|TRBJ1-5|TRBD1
CASRGTGEVYSNQPQHF
TGTGCCAGCAGGGGGACAGGAGAGGTTTATAGCAATCAGCCCCAGCATTTT
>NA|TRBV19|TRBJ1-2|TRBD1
CASSIPGQILNYGYTF
TGTGCCAGTAGTATACCGGGACAGATACTTAACTATGGCTACACCTTC
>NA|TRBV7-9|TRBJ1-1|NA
CASSLQQGSTEAFF
TGTGCCAGCAGCCTTCAACAGGGCTCCACTGAAGCTTTCTTT
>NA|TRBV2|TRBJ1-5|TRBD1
CASSRLGQGPYSNQPQHF
TGTGCCAGCAGTCGCTTGGGACAGGGGCCTTATAGCAATCAGCCCCAGCATTTT
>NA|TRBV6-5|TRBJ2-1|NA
CASSLPEVSYNEQFF
TGTGCCAGCAGTCTCCCGGAGGTCTCCTACAATGAGCAGTTCTTC
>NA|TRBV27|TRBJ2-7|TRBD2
CAGSPLRLRGGRAHEQYF
TGTGCCGGCAGCCCATTAAGACTACGGGGGGGCAGGGCCCACGAGCAGTACTTC
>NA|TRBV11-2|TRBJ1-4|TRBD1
CASSRNQGAGEKLFF
TGTGCCAGCAGCCGTAACCAGGGGGCTGGTGAAAAACTGTTTTTT